The 20 T cell receptor beta chains below all came from one sample that was sequenced in a study of CD8 T cells in ankylosing spondylitis. In TCRdb, the 5' RACE reads were re-called with MiXCR into one record per CDR3 protein. The repertoire holds about 350,000 distinct CDR3 sequences, with 20% to 25% as singletons. The source material was blood, either unsorted or a sorted T cell fraction (not recorded which). The receptor set was obtained from a male donor with ankylosing spondylitis or in good health (not recorded which).

V and J are TRBV12-3 or TRBV12-4 and TRBJ2-3; no reliable D call. The CDR3 totals 14 residues. With 3 bases removed from V and 5 bases from J, the gap between germline ends came to 12 bases. The CDR3 sequence is CASSFSATLDTQYF. The CDR3 DNA follows: TGTGCCAGCAGTTTCAGTGCAACTCTAGATACGCAGTATTTT.

The rearrangement joins TRBV7-9 to TRBJ2-1, with D possibly TRBD2 on 7 matching bases. Germline V gives CDR1 SEHNR, CDR2 FQNEAQ (reference sequence). This CDR3 has 15 residues. Trimming took 5 bases from V and 6 from J, leaving 17 bases between them. Here the CDR3 DNA reads TGTGCCAGCAGCCCCGGTGGAGGGGGGGTCAATGAGCAGTTCTTC. Protein sequence: CASSPGGGGVNEQFF.

The chain combines TRBV20-1 with TRBJ2-5; no reliable D call. This CDR3 comprises 12 residues. Trimming removed 0 bases at V and 3 bases at J, with 5 bases between. Germline CDR1 reads DFQATT; CDR2 reads SNEGSKA (reference sequence). CDR3 nucleotides: TGCAGTGCTAGAGATCTTGAAGAGACCCAGTACTTC. It codes for CSARDLEETQYF.

This clonotype was recorded a few times. V usage is TRBV27 and J usage is TRBJ2-7; 8 bases fit TRBD2. CDR3 length: 16 amino acids. The germline gives CDR1 MNHEY, CDR2 SMNVEV (reference sequence). J lost 4 bases, V lost 6 bases, and 14 bases had no gene match. CDR3 region: CASRSRLAGAAYEQYF. The CDR3 DNA follows: TGTGCCAGCAGAAGTAGGCTAGCGGGTGCTGCGTACGAGCAGTACTTC.

The V and J genes are TRBV7-9 and TRBJ1-1, with TRBD1 identical over 7 bases. The ends lost 3 bases at V and 7 bases at J; junction bases unmatched: 2. This CDR3 is built from 12 residues. Germline V gene lookup returns CDR1 SEHNR and CDR2 FQNEAQ (reference sequence). The CDR3 reads CASSFGTDEAFF. Here the CDR3 DNA reads TGTGCCAGCAGCTTCGGGACAGATGAAGCTTTCTTT.

The J gene is TRBJ2-3, the V gene TRBV12-3 or TRBV12-4, with 7 bases that match TRBD2. CDR3 length equals 14 residues. V was clipped by 2 bases and J by 5 bases; unmatched bases: 4. This CDR3 is CASSLPGGGDTQYF. The CDR3 DNA reads as TGTGCCAGCAGTTTACCGGGGGGTGGAGATACGCAGTATTTT.

The chain recombines TRBV20-1 with TRBJ2-7; D uncertain. The V gene lost 0 bases and the J gene lost 1 base, with 16 bases spanning the gap. This CDR3 is 16 amino acids long. The germline V gene has CDR1 DFQATT and CDR2 SNEGSKA (reference sequence). The CDR3: CSAREFNALGSYEQYF. CDR3 sequence (DNA): TGCAGTGCTAGAGAGTTCAATGCTCTGGGATCCTACGAGCAGTACTTC.

This clonotype was recorded at least ten times. The chain links TRBV12-3 or TRBV12-4 to TRBJ1-4; perhaps TRBD1 as D (5 bases). CDR3 length equals 17 residues. V was trimmed by 4 bases and J by 5 bases, leaving 20 bases between them. This CDR3 reads CASSSPGTRVGNEKLFF. In DNA, the CDR3 is TGTGCCAGCAGTTCCCCCGGGACTCGGGTTGGGAATGAAAAACTGTTTTTT.

This clonotype was recorded at least ten times. The chain employs TRBV9 and TRBJ2-6; D tentatively reads TRBD1 or TRBD2 (5 bases each). The V end lost 7 bases, the J end lost 0 bases, and 20 bases lay between the germline ends. CDR3 length equals 18 residues. Germline V gives CDR1 SGDLS, CDR2 YYNGEE. The CDR3 DNA reads as TGTGCCAGCGAGGGGTCCTACCATAAATACTCTGGGGCCAACGTCCTGACTTTC. It codes for CASEGSYHKYSGANVLTF.

Only a few counts were recorded for this clonotype. The chain employs TRBV5-5 and TRBJ2-1; TRBD2 might be the D (5 bases). Deletions cut 3 bases from V and 7 bases from J, with 14 bases between. There are 14 residues in the CDR3. Germline V lookup: CDR1 SGHKS, CDR2 YYEKEE (reference sequence). The DNA of the CDR3 is TGTGCCAGCAGCTGGCCTAGCTCTCGTAATGAGCAGTTCTTC. Translated: CASSWPSSRNEQFF.

The V gene is TRBV6-1, the J gene TRBJ2-5; either TRBD1 or TRBD2 may supply D (5 bases each). The germline CDR1 and CDR2 sequences are MNHNS and SASEGT. Trimming removed 3 bases from V and 3 bases from J, with 17 bases in between. The CDR3 sequence is 16 residues long. CDR3 loop: CASSDLRGVLEETQYF. For the CDR3, the DNA is TGTGCCAGCAGTGATCTGAGAGGGGTGTTAGAAGAGACCCAGTACTTC.

The gene calls are TRBV5-1 and TRBJ2-3, with 9 positions matching TRBD2. The CDR3 contains 15 residues. Germline values: CDR1 SGHRS, CDR2 YFSETQ. V gave up 2 bases and J gave up 3 bases; unmatched junction bases: 4. DNA for the CDR3: TGCGCCAGCAGCTTATGGCTAGCGGGGACAGATACGCAGTATTTT. Residues: CASSLWLAGTDTQYF.

The chain joins TRBV7-9 to TRBJ2-3, with 8 positions matching TRBD2. In germline, CDR1 is SEHNR, CDR2 FQNEAQ (reference sequence). CDR3 size: 16 residues. V trimming: 3 bases; J trimming: 4 bases; junction bases outside the gene matches: 9. CDR3 amino acids: CASSFAPGGEADTQYF. As DNA, the CDR3 is TGTGCCAGCAGCTTCGCCCCCGGGGGGGAGGCAGATACGCAGTATTTT. Complete variable domain (other parts from reference TRBV7-9 and TRBJ2-3): DTGVSQNPRHKITKRGQNVTFRCDPISEHNRLYWYRQTLGQGPEFLTYFQNEAQLEKSRLLSDRFSAERPKGSFSTLEIQRTEQGDSAMYLCASSFAPGGEADTQYFGPGTRLTVL.

This clonotype was recorded a few times. The chain links TRBV28 to TRBJ2-1, with D uncertain. V dropped 7 bases and J dropped 1 base, with 14 bases sitting between them. The CDR3 is 15 amino acids. Germline loops: CDR1 MDHEN, CDR2 SYDVKM. The CDR3 bases are TGTGCCAGCACTACACGGCTAAGGTCCTACAATGAGCAGTTCTTC. Residues: CASTTRLRSYNEQFF.

The chain is built from TRBV24-1 and TRBJ2-2, with D possibly matching TRBD2 (6 bases). The V end was cut by 7 bases, the J end by 3 bases, with 14 bases between. Germline CDR1 and CDR2: KGHDR and SFDVKD. This CDR3 spans 15 amino acids. CDR3 protein: CATREGGGDTGELFF. DNA of the CDR3: TGTGCCACCAGAGAGGGTGGCGGGGACACCGGGGAGCTGTTTTTT.

The chain joins TRBV3-1 to TRBJ2-3; D might be TRBD1 or TRBD2, each matching 5 bases. Germline V gene lookup returns CDR1 LGHDT and CDR2 YNNKEL (reference sequence). The CDR3 totals 16 residues. V dropped 4 bases and J dropped 4 bases, with 18 bases sitting between them. This CDR3 reads CASSLGDRLVADTQYF. CDR3 DNA: TGTGCCAGCAGCCTCGGGGACCGTCTGGTTGCAGATACGCAGTATTTT.

In its sample, this clonotype was seen a few times. This chain joins TRBV7-9 and TRBJ2-5, with D possibly matching TRBD2 (6 bases). CDR3 size: 15 residues. Germline lookup yields CDR1 SEHNR and CDR2 FQNEAQ (reference sequence). V gave up 5 bases and J gave up 5 bases, with 18 bases separating them. CDR3 protein: CASSLDSGVGETQYF. Here the CDR3 DNA reads TGTGCCAGCAGCCTCGATTCGGGGGTAGGGGAGACCCAGTACTTC.

This clonotype has more than one count but fewer than ten. The chain employs TRBV12-3 or TRBV12-4 and TRBJ2-1; 11 nucleotides align to TRBD2. V shed 5 bases, J shed 9 bases, and the junction held 6 bases outside the gene matches. The CDR3 covers 14 residues. The CDR3 nucleotides read TGTGCCAGCAGTCAAACTAGCGGGGGCCCTGAGCAGTTCTTC. It encodes CASSQTSGGPEQFF.

This sequence joins TRBV12-3 or TRBV12-4 and TRBJ2-7; possible D gene TRBD1, 6 bases. Between the trimmed V and J ends, which lost 5 bases and 4 bases, there was a span of 18 bases. The CDR3 is made up of 15 amino acids. CDR3 DNA: TGTGCCAGCAGTCCCCGAAACTTGGGGGCTTACGAGCAGTACTTC. Protein: CASSPRNLGAYEQYF.

V and J are TRBV5-4 and TRBJ2-3; the D gene is possibly TRBD2 (6 bases). The V gene's germline CDR1 is SGHNT and CDR2 YYREEE (reference sequence). V lost 3 bases, J lost 7 bases, and 9 bases lay in between. This CDR3 comprises 12 residues. The CDR3 coding sequence is TGTGCCAGCAGCTCAGGGACTTATACGCAGTATTTT. Translation: CASSSGTYTQYF.